This T cell receptor (beta chain) was sequenced in a study of shared clonotypes between healthy human individuals (dated by TCRdb to the early 2020s). Turning to the overall study: The cohort included three men and a couple of women between 18 and 49 years of age. For each donor, three plates each were used for CD4 naive and CD4 memory, two plates were used for CD8 naive, and one plate was used for CD8 memory. Blood TCR repertoires of about five healthy adults were deeply sequenced to estimate repertoire size and the extent of clonotype sharing between individuals. Different laboratories and diverse techniques were used to prepare libraries and sequence TCR repertoires, to increase sequencing depth and limit assay-specific biases. Between about 0.8 and 9 billion PBMCs per donor were obtained by leukapheresis.

Healthy HIV-negative adults with no recently reported acute infections or vaccinations were included as donors. All donors were Caucasian adults living in Nashville, Tennessee, USA. Magnetic negative selection was used to enrich CD4+ T cells, after which naive cells were positively selected on CD45RA and the negative fraction became the memory subset. Blood was collected by leukapheresis, and PBMCs were isolated by Ficoll-Histopaque density gradient centrifugation and then cryopreserved in liquid nitrogen vapor phase. Analytical flow cytometry was used to check the purity and quantity of each magnetically sorted T cell population. Genomic DNA was isolated from every sorted fraction and measured by UV absorbance on a Nanodrop 2000c. On the study overall, not on this receptor specifically: Sharing across several donors was observed for about 5% of naive CD4, less than 4% of naive CD8, about 2.3% of memory CD4, and about 0.39% of memory CD8 clonotypes. Even with the large sequencing depth, rarefaction of the sorted-subset datasets indicated that sequencing was incomplete. Sampling was limited to blood, and TCR repertoires in tissue likely differ from TCR repertoires in blood. Naive subsets generally had larger estimated clonotype richness than memory subsets did. The small number of donors limited the genetic and exposure-history diversity represented. Pairwise subsampling led to the expectation that sequencing depth would affect the degree of clonotype sharing among donors. Higher generation probabilities were observed for clonotypes shared by all four sorted-subset donors than for non-shared clonotypes.

Using the deep immunoSEQ assay, multiplex PCR amplified TCR CDR3 regions from genomic DNA. Genomic DNA extracted from each cell subset was distributed evenly over all wells of several immunoSEQ 96-well plates, and each plate served as one replicate. For sorted subsets, roughly 200 ng of genomic DNA, equivalent to roughly 33,000 T cell genomes, went into each replicate PCR. The purified libraries were quantified using a Qubit 3.0 fluorometer, sized with a Bioanalyzer 2100, and then quantified again using the KAPA Library Quantification kit. Each immunoSEQ 96-well plate was sequenced on its own single-read 150-cycle Illumina NextSeq 550 flow cell. On the study's bioinformatics: Because the immunoSEQ output included only junctional sequences and no quality scores, the filtering could not be the same as the filtering used for full-length reads. To assign V/J genes and CDR3, sequences were annotated against IMGT germline references using PyIR, a Python wrapper for IgBLAST v1.9. Reads were filtered out if the reads had weak V/J assignments (E-value above 1e-6), no CDR3, stop codons, out-of-frame junctions, or ambiguous translated residues. V3J clonotypes were defined by identical inferred V gene, J gene, and CDR3 amino acid sequence. To compute the percentage overlap between repertoires, the number of shared unique clonotypes was divided by the size of the smaller repertoire. Richness of each repertoire was evaluated using RTK rarefaction, the Chao1 estimator, and Recon v2.1 estimates of unobserved clonotypes. Generation probabilities for all TCRbeta clonotypes obtained by the gDNA method from four donors were computed using OLGA. TCRdb holds this immuneACCESS table with in-frame rearrangements only. Some clones are missing; in checked studies, unresolved V genes explain under half, and the rest has no known cause. Clonal size and the V and J genes are those of that table, whereas D and trimming came from the DNA. The sample table lists fewer than 2.5 million clones, approximately 93% of them with a count of one. Together, the top ten hold about 0.39% of the sample.

On this clone itself: Its cognate antigen has yet to be identified. Qualities for individual bases were not recorded, and no much larger clone is one base off.

Inclusive of the bounding cysteine and phenylalanine, the CDR3 is 15 residues long. The only DNA kept is the CDR3, 45 bases in frame from the first base. Looking up the germline V gene yields CDR1 SQVTM and CDR2 ANQGSEA. V loses 6 bases of germline sequence and J loses 0 bases, and the interval between the two ends is 18 bases. The rearranged segments are TRBV29-1 and TRBJ2-7; the best D guess is TRBD1, with 6 bases matching. Sequenced: naive CD4+ T cells from PBMCs. The cell subset or site label, as the study defines it: CD45RA+ positively selected. This clonotype was obtained from a man aged 18-30 years in good health. Some clones in this sample may be carry-over from other donors' samples. The DNA is as follows: TGCAGCGTCGGAAAACGGACAGCCAGCTCCTACGAGCAGTACTTC. It is translated as CSVGKRTASSYEQYF.